What follows describes a single T cell receptor beta chain. The antigen is not known. Sequencing targeted TCR beta in blood CD8+ and CD4+ T cells. The individuals used as controls were healthy donors who had been matched for both age and sex. The entry originates in a study of CD8 T cells in Susac syndrome. Points from the study as a whole: It was acknowledged in the study that its TCR sequencing and HLA analysis involved a relatively small number of individuals.

Trimming shortened V by 7 bases and J by 0 bases, and 10 bases separated the two germline ends. Per germline, CDR1 SQVTM and CDR2 ANQGSEA. The CDR3 spans 13 residues. Random hexamers were used to reverse transcribe the RNA input (about 0.45 to 1 ug). The amplification used immunoSEQ multiplex PCR on TCR beta CDR3; it spanned 54 Vbeta and 13 Jbeta. MiXCR, applied by TCRdb to the immunoSEQ multiplex PCR reads, yields one record per CDR3 protein. The profile shows over 100,000 distinct CDR3 sequences, about 96% of them singletons. This sequence originates from a human donor in good health. This chain connects TRBV29-1 to TRBJ1-3; D unresolved. Sequencing input: CD4+ T cells from PBMCs. The CDR3 coding sequence is TGCAGCGCCTCCGTGAGCTCTGGAAACACCATATATTTT. Encoded protein: CSASVSSGNTIYF.